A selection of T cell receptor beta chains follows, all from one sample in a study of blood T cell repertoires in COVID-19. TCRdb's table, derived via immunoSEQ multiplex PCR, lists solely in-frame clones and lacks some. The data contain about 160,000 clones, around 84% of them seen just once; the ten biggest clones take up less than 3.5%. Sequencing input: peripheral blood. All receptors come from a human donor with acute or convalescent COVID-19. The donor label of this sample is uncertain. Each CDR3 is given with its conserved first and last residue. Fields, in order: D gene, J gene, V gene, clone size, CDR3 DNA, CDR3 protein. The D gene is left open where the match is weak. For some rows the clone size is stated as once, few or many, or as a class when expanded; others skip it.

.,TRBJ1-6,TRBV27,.,TGTGCCAGCAAAAGACACTTTAATTCACCCCTCCACTTT,CASKRHFNSPLHF
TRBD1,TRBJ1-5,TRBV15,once,TGTGCCACCAGCGGGGGACAGGGGATGAACCAGCCCCAGCATTTT,CATSGGQGMNQPQHF
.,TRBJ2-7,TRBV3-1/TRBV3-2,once,TGTGCCAGCAGCCAAGGGGGCAGGGCGTACGAGCAGTACTTC,CASSQGGRAYEQYF
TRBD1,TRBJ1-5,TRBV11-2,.,TGTGCCAGCAGCTTAGGGGACAGTAGCAATCAGCCCCAGCATTTT,CASSLGDSSNQPQHF
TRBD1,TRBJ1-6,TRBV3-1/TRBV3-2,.,TGTGCCAGCAGCCTAAGAGGGACAGGGAAGAATTCACCCCTCCACTTT,CASSLRGTGKNSPLHF
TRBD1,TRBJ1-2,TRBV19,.,TGTGCCAGTAGTACCCGGACAGGGGGTAACTATGGCTACACCTTC,CASSTRTGGNYGYTF
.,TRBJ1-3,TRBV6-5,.,TGTGCCAGCAGTCTAATTTTTGACTCTGGAAACACCATATATTTT,CASSLIFDSGNTIYF
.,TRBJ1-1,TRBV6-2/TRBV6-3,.,TGTGCCAGCAGTCGATCAGCTGAAGCTTTCTTT,CASSRSAEAFF
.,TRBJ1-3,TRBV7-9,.,TGTGCCAGCAGTTTTTCGACAGTTACTGGAAACACCATATATTTT,CASSFSTVTGNTIYF
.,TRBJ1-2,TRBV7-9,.,TGTGCCAGCGACCGACAGACCAACTATGGCTACACCTTC,CASDRQTNYGYTF
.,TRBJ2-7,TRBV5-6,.,TGTGCCAGCAGCTCCCCGGGATGGGACTCCTACGAGCAGTACTTC,CASSSPGWDSYEQYF
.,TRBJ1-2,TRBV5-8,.,TGTGCCAGCGCCCGGGGGGGGCCTAACTATGGCTACACCTTC,CASARGGPNYGYTF
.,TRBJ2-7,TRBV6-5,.,TGTGCCAGCAGTCGCAGGGGTGCGGGCGAGCAGTACTTC,CASSRRGAGEQYF
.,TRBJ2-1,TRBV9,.,TGTGCCAGCAGCGTAAGTGGGCAGCGGAGGAATGAGCAGTTCTTC,CASSVSGQRRNEQFF
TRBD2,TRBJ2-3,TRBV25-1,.,TGTGCCAGCACCCCGGGGGGGGCCCGAGGCACAGATACGCAGTATTTT,CASTPGGARGTDTQYF
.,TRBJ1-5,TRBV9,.,TGTGCCAGCAGCGCCCAGGGAGGCCATCAGCCCCAGCATTTT,CASSAQGGHQPQHF
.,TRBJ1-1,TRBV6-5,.,TGTGCCAGCAGTCGCAGACAGGAGAACACTGAAGCTTTCTTT,CASSRRQENTEAFF
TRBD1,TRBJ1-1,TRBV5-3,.,TGTGCCAGAAGCCTAGTCCCGGGACAGGGATTAGGGACTGAAGCTTTCTTT,CARSLVPGQGLGTEAFF
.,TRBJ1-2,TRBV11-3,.,TGTGCCAGCAGCTTACGTTTCCGGAACAGGGAGGGTGGCTACACCTTC,CASSLRFRNREGGYTF
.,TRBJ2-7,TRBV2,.,TGTGCCAGCAGTGATATGACTTCCTACGAGCAGTACTTC,CASSDMTSYEQYF
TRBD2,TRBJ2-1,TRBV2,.,TGTGCTTCGGGGAGACGTAGCGGGGCCTACAATGAGCAGTTCTTC,CASGRRSGAYNEQFF
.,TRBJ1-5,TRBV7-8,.,TGTGCCAGCAGCTTAATTAGTAGCAATCAGCCCCAGCATTTT,CASSLISSNQPQHF
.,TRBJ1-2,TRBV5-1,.,TGCGCCAGCAGCACGGGACTGACTAACTATGGCTACACCTTC,CASSTGLTNYGYTF
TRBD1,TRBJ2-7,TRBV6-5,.,TGTGCCAGCAGCCCAGGGGGCACGGGCTACGAGCAGTACTTC,CASSPGGTGYEQYF
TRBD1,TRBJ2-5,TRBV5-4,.,TGTGCCAGCAGCTCTCGGACAGGCGGGGAGACCCAGTACTTC,CASSSRTGGETQYF
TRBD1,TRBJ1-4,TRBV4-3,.,TGCGCCAGCAGCCAAGGGACAGGGATGTTCGGCTTGGCTAATGAAAAACTGTTTTTT,CASSQGTGMFGLANEKLFF
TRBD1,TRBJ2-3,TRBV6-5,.,TGTGCCAGCAGTTTCACAAGCCAGGGGGCTGGGGATACGCAGTATTTT,CASSFTSQGAGDTQYF
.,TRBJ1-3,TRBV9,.,TGTGCCAGCAGCGTAGTCCCGGGGGGCACTGGAAACACCATATATTTT,CASSVVPGGTGNTIYF